One and the same sample provided the 10 T cell receptor beta chains below, sequenced in a study of molecular identifiers for immune sequencing clone quantification. MiXCR, applied by TCRdb to the PCR reads, yields one record per CDR3 protein. The sample has over 600,000 distinct CDR3 sequences; 20% are singletons. The specimen was naive CD8+ T cells from blood, with Jurkat cell RNA spiked in. Subset described: FACS-sorted CD8+CD4-CCR7+CD45RA+ naive T cells. These receptors were obtained from a human donor in good health. Some libraries in this study had Jurkat cell RNA spiked in.

In this sample, this clonotype turned up many times. V usage is TRBV4-3 and J usage is TRBJ2-1; TRBD1 agrees at 8 bases. The CDR3 extends over 16 amino acids. The ends lost 0 bases at V and 1 base at J; junction bases unmatched: 2. Germline V gene data show CDR1 as LGHNA and CDR2 as YSLEER. CDR3 region: CASSQDHRGSYNEQFF. The CDR3 DNA follows: TGCGCCAGCAGCCAAGATCACAGGGGGTCCTACAATGAGCAGTTCTTC.

This clonotype was counted ten times or more. This chain connects TRBV4-1 to TRBJ2-7, with D possibly matching TRBD1 (6 bases). The CDR3 loop spans 15 amino acids. Germline V gene data show CDR1 as MGHRA and CDR2 as YSYEKL. Trimming took 0 bases from V and 3 from J, leaving 12 bases between them. The CDR3 is CASSQDGEQGYEQYF. DNA for the CDR3: TGCGCCAGCAGCCAAGATGGGGAACAGGGCTACGAGCAGTACTTC.

This clonotype was counted many times. The chain combines TRBV2 with TRBJ1-1, with TRBD1 matching 11 bases. This CDR3 contains 13 residues. Germline CDR1 and CDR2: SNHLY and FYNNEI. The V and J ends lost 8 bases and 5 bases, in that order; junction bases with no gene match: 4. Here the CDR3 reads CASWDRGKTEAFF. Here the CDR3 DNA reads TGTGCCAGCTGGGACAGGGGGAAAACTGAAGCTTTCTTT.

The rearrangement joins TRBV5-6 to TRBJ1-2; perhaps TRBD1 as D (6 bases). Germline V lookup: CDR1 SGHDT, CDR2 YYEEEE. Between the trimmed V and J ends, which lost 4 bases and 4 bases, there was a span of 17 bases. The CDR3 contains 15 residues. This CDR3 reads CASSRGQIALYGYTF. The CDR3, as DNA: TGTGCCAGCAGCCGCGGACAGATCGCTCTCTATGGCTACACCTTC.

The rearrangement uses TRBV19 and TRBJ2-7; D call uncertain. CDR3 length: 13 residues. Germline CDR1 and CDR2: LNHDA and SQIVND (reference sequence). The germline V and J ends were trimmed by 2 bases and 4 bases, with 9 bases remaining between them. CDR3 amino acids: CASSINTPYEQYF. CDR3 coding DNA: TGTGCCAGTAGTATAAACACGCCTTACGAGCAGTACTTC.

Points on this clonotype: A much larger clone lies a single base off, so this may be a read error. This chain joins TRBV18 and TRBJ1-5, with D possibly being TRBD1 (6 bases). CDR3 length: 16 residues. CDR1 is KGHSH, CDR2 LQKENI, per germline. The CDR3 coding sequence is TGTGTCAGCTCACCAGGGGCCCCTCCTGGCAATCAGCCCCAGCATTTT. It encodes CVSSPGAPPGNQPQHF.

To note about this clonotype: A much more abundant neighbour one base away suggests this may be a read error. The chain joins TRBV6-2 or TRBV6-3 to TRBJ2-2; D is possibly TRBD1 (7 bases). The germline gives CDR1 MNHEY, CDR2 SVGEGT. This CDR3 contains 13 residues. Trimming stripped 6 bases from V and 6 bases from J, with 11 bases between. The CDR3 region has the DNA TGTGCCAGCAGACAGGGGAGGTCCGGGGAGCTGTTTTTT. It is translated as CASRQGRSGELFF.

A note on this clonotype: One base away lies a much larger clone, so this may be a sequencing read error. The chain carries TRBV29-1 and TRBJ2-1; 7 bases map to TRBD2. Trimming cost V 0 bases and J 4 bases; bases outside gene matches: 9. This CDR3 contains 16 residues. CDR1 is SQVTM and CDR2 is ANQGSEA in the germline V gene. This CDR3 reads CSVEDLLSGNYNEQFF. The CDR3 DNA reads as TGCAGCGTTGAAGACCTACTAAGCGGGAATTACAATGAGCAGTTCTTC.

This clonotype was seen more than once but under ten times. The chain recombines TRBV30 with TRBJ2-2; possible D gene TRBD1, 5 bases. V lost 5 bases and J 6 bases, leaving 10 bases between the germline ends. The CDR3 has 12 residues. From germline, CDR1 is GTSNPN and CDR2 SVGIG (reference sequence). In DNA form, the CDR3 reads TGTGCCTGGTTCCCAGGGTCCGGGGAGCTGTTTTTT. It codes for CAWFPGSGELFF.

This clonotype occurred a few times. J is TRBJ2-1 and V is TRBV18; D gene unclear. The CDR3 totals 15 residues. V was pared by 1 base and J by 1 base, with 8 bases between. Germline V gives CDR1 KGHSH, CDR2 LQKENI. The CDR3 loop is CASSPLKRSYNEQFF. The CDR3 coding sequence is TGTGCCAGCTCACCACTGAAACGATCCTACAATGAGCAGTTCTTC.